These 20 T cell receptor beta chains originate from one sample sequenced in a study of CD8+ T cells in alopecia areata. Noted treatment: oral pan-JAK inhibitor, 5-10 mg twice daily. Following extraction, RNA underwent reverse transcription to cDNA, which served as the sequencing template. Profiling relied on immunoSEQ multiplex PCR, and the TCRdb table lists in-frame clones only, not all of them. The table records approximately 210,000 clones, approximately 72% of them present only once. The sequenced sample was CD4+ T cells sorted from blood, obtained at week 44, from a patient treated with tofacitinib. All receptors come from a human donor with alopecia areata.

The rearrangement joins TRBV30 to TRBJ1-2, with D possibly matching TRBD1 (6 bases). There are 14 residues in the CDR3. Germline V lookup: CDR1 GTSNPN, CDR2 SVGIG (reference sequence). Trimming stripped 0 bases from V and 2 bases from J, with 10 bases between. The CDR3 reads CAWSVRGANYGYTF. DNA of the CDR3: TGTGCCTGGAGTGTACGGGGGGCCAACTATGGCTACACCTTC.

The gene calls are TRBV10-3 and TRBJ1-6; 7 nucleotides match TRBD1. Germline lookup yields CDR1 ENHRY and CDR2 SYGVKD. CDR3 length equals 14 residues. V gave up 6 bases and J gave up 5 bases; unmatched junction bases: 4. As DNA, the CDR3 is TGTGCCATCAGAGCCGGGACAGATAATTCACCCCTCCACTTT. The encoded protein is CAIRAGTDNSPLHF.

The chain uses TRBV6-1 and TRBJ1-2, with TRBD1 identical over 9 bases. CDR1 is MNHNS and CDR2 is SASEGT in the germline V gene. V shed 6 bases, J shed 5 bases, and the junction held 10 bases outside the gene matches. The length of the CDR3 is 15 residues. As DNA, the CDR3 is TGTGCCAGCAGGCCCCGGGACAGGGAACCATATGGCTACACCTTC. This codes for CASRPRDREPYGYTF.

V gene TRBV7-3 combines with J gene TRBJ2-2; D is unclear. The CDR3 spans 12 residues. Trimming stripped 3 bases from V and 3 bases from J, with 2 bases between. The V gene's germline CDR1 is SGHTA and CDR2 FQGTGA. CDR3 sequence reads: CASSLDTGELFF. The DNA for the CDR3 is TGTGCCAGCAGCTTGGACACCGGGGAGCTGTTTTTT.

The chain couples TRBV29-1 to TRBJ1-2; 7 bases are a match to TRBD1. Germline V gene sequence: CDR1 SQVTM, CDR2 ANQGSEA. Losses at the gene ends were 7 bases for V and 4 bases for J; bases not matched to a gene: 9. This CDR3 has 13 amino acids. The CDR3 loop reads CSGKTGPGYGYTF. Here the CDR3 DNA reads TGCAGCGGAAAGACAGGGCCGGGCTATGGCTACACCTTC. The full variable domain, with the rest looked up from reference TRBV29-1 and TRBJ1-2, is SAVISQKPSRDICQRGTSLTIQCQVDSQVTMMFWYRQQPGQSLTLIATANQGSEATYESGFVIDKFPISRPNLTFSTLTVSNMSPEDSSIYLCSGKTGPGYGYTFGSGTRLTVV.

This clone was seen more than once but under ten times. The chain recombines TRBV6-1 with TRBJ1-4; 8 nucleotides align to TRBD1. V gave up 4 bases and J gave up 0 bases; unmatched junction bases: 10. Germline-derived CDR1 and CDR2 are MNHNS and SASEGT. The CDR3 spans 18 residues. The CDR3 protein is CASSARQGTLSTNEKLFF. DNA for the CDR3: TGTGCCAGCAGTGCCCGACAGGGGACCCTTTCAACTAATGAAAAACTGTTTTTT.

The chain has TRBV5-1 and TRBJ1-2; 7 bases match TRBD1. Germline CDR1 reads SGHRS; CDR2 reads YFSETQ. This CDR3 contains 15 residues. The trim removed 4 bases at V and 5 bases at J, leaving 11 bases unmatched. In DNA, the CDR3 is TGCGCCAGCAGCCCCTCGCCCGGGACAGAGTATGGCTACACCTTC. It codes for CASSPSPGTEYGYTF.

This sequence joins TRBV30 and TRBJ1-1, with D perhaps TRBD1 (5 bases). Per the germline V gene, CDR1 is GTSNPN and CDR2 is SVGIG (reference sequence). Trimming pared 1 base from V and 4 bases from J, leaving 19 bases between. This CDR3 region has 16 residues. The CDR3 coding sequence is TGTGCCTGGAGTGCCTCGGGGGGAGCTGGGGGCACTGAAGCTTTCTTT. Translating it yields CAWSASGGAGGTEAFF.

This chain joins TRBV11-2 and TRBJ1-1; weak D call: TRBD1 (5 bases). The CDR3 has 14 residues. V shed 1 base and J shed 1 base, with 7 bases lying between them. Looked up from germline, CDR1 is SGHAT and CDR2 is FQNNGV. CDR3 DNA sequence: TGTGCCAGCAGCTTAGTCGGACAGAACACTGAAGCTTTCTTT. It encodes CASSLVGQNTEAFF.

The chain couples TRBV5-6 to TRBJ1-5; 8 nucleotides line up with TRBD1. Germline V gene lookup returns CDR1 SGHDT and CDR2 YYEEEE. Losses at the gene ends were 7 bases for V and 4 bases for J; bases not matched to a gene: 4. CDR3 size: 13 residues. CDR3 amino acids: CASGRQGNQPQHF. The DNA for the CDR3 is TGTGCCAGCGGCAGACAGGGGAATCAGCCCCAGCATTTT.

This chain connects TRBV2 to TRBJ1-1, with D possibly matching TRBD1 (5 bases). Germline CDR1 is SNHLY and CDR2 is FYNNEI. CDR3 length equals 14 residues. Trimming took off 5 bases at V and 0 bases at J, with 10 bases between the two ends. DNA of the CDR3: TGTGCCAGCAGTCTTGACAGCATGAACACTGAAGCTTTCTTT. This sequence encodes CASSLDSMNTEAFF.

This clone showed up just a few times. J is TRBJ2-7 and V is TRBV10-2; a possible D gene is TRBD1 (5 bases). V was shortened by 3 bases and J by 2 bases, with 8 bases between the two germline ends. Germline V gene lookup returns CDR1 WSHSY and CDR2 SAAADI. This CDR3 has 13 amino acids. CDR3 loop: CASSDDRAYEQYF. DNA for the CDR3: TGCGCCAGCAGTGATGACAGAGCCTACGAGCAGTACTTC.

This clone came up a few times. The chain couples TRBV9 to TRBJ2-1; possibly TRBD2 for D (5 bases). V was cut by 2 bases and J by 2 bases, with 8 bases left in between. Germline V lookup: CDR1 SGDLS, CDR2 YYNGEE. The CDR3 covers 14 residues. The CDR3 DNA follows: TGTGCCAGCAGCGTCGGGGTCGCCTACAATGAGCAGTTCTTC. As protein: CASSVGVAYNEQFF.

Note on this clone: Sequence at one end of the junction differs from germline and may be a read error. The V and J genes are TRBV6-1 and TRBJ1-1; tentatively, D is TRBD1 (5 bases). Germline V CDR1 and CDR2: MNHNS, SASEGT. This CDR3 comprises 15 residues. This chain's CDR3 is CASSSGGGLNTEAFF. In DNA, the CDR3 is TGTGCTAGCAGCTCTGGTGGGGGATTGAACACTGAAGCTTTCTTT.

The rearrangement joins TRBV25-1 to TRBJ1-2; TRBD1 is a possible D gene (6 bases). Looked up from germline, CDR1 is MGHDK and CDR2 is SYGVNS. The V and J ends lost 6 bases and 7 bases respectively, with 18 bases between them. The CDR3 totals 14 residues. The CDR3 sequence is CASSSAGTFFGYTF. CDR3 coding DNA: TGTGCCAGCAGCAGTGCCGGGACATTTTTTGGCTACACCTTC.

This clone was seen only once. The rearrangement joins TRBV12-5 to TRBJ1-1; possible D gene TRBD1, 6 bases. The CDR3 totals 12 residues. Between the trimmed V and J ends, which lost 7 bases and 10 bases, there was a span of 16 bases. Germline CDR1 and CDR2: LGHNT and FRNRAP. The CDR3 DNA reads as TGTGCTAGTGCCTACTCCGGGGGCCTAGCTTTCTTT. Protein product: CASAYSGGLAFF.

The J gene is TRBJ2-1, the V gene TRBV29-1, with D maybe TRBD1 (6 bases). Germline V lookup: CDR1 SQVTM, CDR2 ANQGSEA. This CDR3 is built from 13 residues. Deletions cut 3 bases from V and 4 bases from J, with 10 bases between. Here the CDR3 reads CSVDRGLYNEQFF. Here the CDR3 DNA reads TGCAGCGTTGACAGGGGCCTTTACAATGAGCAGTTCTTC.

V is TRBV15 and J is TRBJ2-1; D may be TRBD2 (5 bases). Germline V gene sequence: CDR1 LNHNV, CDR2 YYDKDF (reference sequence). The CDR3 has 17 amino acids. V was pared by 0 bases and J by 6 bases, with 18 bases between. CDR3 amino acids: CATSRESEVQVGNEQFF. CDR3 bases: TGTGCCACCAGCAGAGAGTCGGAGGTGCAGGTCGGCAATGAGCAGTTCTTC.

This clone was seen at least ten times. The chain links TRBV19 to TRBJ2-1; TRBD2 matches 7 bases. The V segment lost 6 bases and the J segment 4 bases; nucleotides outside the gene matches: 9. Germline lookup yields CDR1 LNHDA and CDR2 SQIVND (reference sequence). This CDR3 region has 15 residues. The CDR3 reads CASRMMGGSYNEQFF. The CDR3 DNA follows: TGTGCCAGTAGGATGATGGGGGGGTCTTACAATGAGCAGTTCTTC.

This clone was counted between two and nine times. The rearrangement uses TRBV5-1 and TRBJ1-5; no clear D gene. The length of the CDR3 is 15 residues. The V end was cut by 0 bases, the J end by 1 base, with 8 bases between. Germline V CDR1 and CDR2: SGHRS, YFSETQ. The CDR3 sequence is CASSLEGKSNQPQHF. In DNA, the CDR3 is TGCGCCAGCAGCTTGGAAGGAAAGAGCAATCAGCCCCAGCATTTT.